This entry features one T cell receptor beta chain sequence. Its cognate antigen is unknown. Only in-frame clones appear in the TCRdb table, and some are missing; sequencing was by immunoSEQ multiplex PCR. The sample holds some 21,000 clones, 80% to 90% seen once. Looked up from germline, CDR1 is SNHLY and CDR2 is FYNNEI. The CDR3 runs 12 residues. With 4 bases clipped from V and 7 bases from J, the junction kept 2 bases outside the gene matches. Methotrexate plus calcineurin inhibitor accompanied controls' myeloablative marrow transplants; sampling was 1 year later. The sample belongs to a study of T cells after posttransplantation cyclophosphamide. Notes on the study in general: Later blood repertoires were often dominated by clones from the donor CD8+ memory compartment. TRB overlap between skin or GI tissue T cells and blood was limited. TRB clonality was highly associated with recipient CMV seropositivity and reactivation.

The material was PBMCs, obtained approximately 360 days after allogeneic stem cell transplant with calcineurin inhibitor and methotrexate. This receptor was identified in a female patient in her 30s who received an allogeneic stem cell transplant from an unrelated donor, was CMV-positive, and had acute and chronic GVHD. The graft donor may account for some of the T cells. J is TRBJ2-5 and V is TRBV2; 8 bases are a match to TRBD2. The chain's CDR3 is CASSGGGRTQYF. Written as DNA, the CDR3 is TGTGCCAGCAGTGGCGGGGGGCGGACCCAGTACTTC. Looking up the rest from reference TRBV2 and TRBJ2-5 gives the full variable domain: EPEVTQTPSHQVTQMGQEVILRCVPISNHLYFYWYRQILGQKVEFLVSFYNNEISEKSEIFDDQFSVERPDGSNFTLKIRSTKLEDSAMYFCASSGGGRTQYFGPGTRLLVL.